Given below is one T cell receptor (beta chain) in context. Its antigen is still unknown. This entry is derived from a study of siplizumab effects on memory and regulatory T cells. The method was immunoSEQ multiplex PCR; TCRdb's version includes in-frame clones alone and lacks a portion of them. Of around 58,000 clones listed, around 78% are singletons. With 4 bases clipped from V and 1 base from J, the junction kept 15 bases outside the gene matches. The germline V gene encodes CDR1 SGHAT and CDR2 FQNNGV. The CDR3 runs to 18 residues. Study results and limitations: Treatment with siplizumab left mappable alloreactive CD4+ clones averaging nearly 70% Treg-derived, compared with 26.9% in controls. No more than a minor fraction of alloreactive clones could be traced back to unstimulated subsets. It seemed that naive T cells were more diverse than memory cells and were major contributors to the alloresponse.

The sequence came from a human donor in good health. This chain connects TRBV11-2 to TRBJ1-2; the match to TRBD1 covers 7 bases. The sequencing sample was made of memory CD4+ T cells sorted from blood. As DNA, the CDR3 is TGTGCCAGCAGCTCGCTCCGGGACAGAGCACTCTTTAACTATGGCTACACCTTC. Translated: CASSSLRDRALFNYGYTF.